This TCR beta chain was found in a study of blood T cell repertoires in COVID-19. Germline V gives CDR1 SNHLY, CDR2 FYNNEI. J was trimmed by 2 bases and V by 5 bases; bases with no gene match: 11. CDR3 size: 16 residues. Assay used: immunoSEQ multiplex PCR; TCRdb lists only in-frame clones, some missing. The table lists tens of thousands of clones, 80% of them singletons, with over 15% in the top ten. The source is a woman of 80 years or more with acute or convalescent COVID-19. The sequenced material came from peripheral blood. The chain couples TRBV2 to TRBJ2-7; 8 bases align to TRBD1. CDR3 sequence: CASSSPTGTGAYEQYF. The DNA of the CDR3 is TGTGCCAGCAGTTCCCCGACAGGGACAGGCGCCTACGAGCAGTACTTC.